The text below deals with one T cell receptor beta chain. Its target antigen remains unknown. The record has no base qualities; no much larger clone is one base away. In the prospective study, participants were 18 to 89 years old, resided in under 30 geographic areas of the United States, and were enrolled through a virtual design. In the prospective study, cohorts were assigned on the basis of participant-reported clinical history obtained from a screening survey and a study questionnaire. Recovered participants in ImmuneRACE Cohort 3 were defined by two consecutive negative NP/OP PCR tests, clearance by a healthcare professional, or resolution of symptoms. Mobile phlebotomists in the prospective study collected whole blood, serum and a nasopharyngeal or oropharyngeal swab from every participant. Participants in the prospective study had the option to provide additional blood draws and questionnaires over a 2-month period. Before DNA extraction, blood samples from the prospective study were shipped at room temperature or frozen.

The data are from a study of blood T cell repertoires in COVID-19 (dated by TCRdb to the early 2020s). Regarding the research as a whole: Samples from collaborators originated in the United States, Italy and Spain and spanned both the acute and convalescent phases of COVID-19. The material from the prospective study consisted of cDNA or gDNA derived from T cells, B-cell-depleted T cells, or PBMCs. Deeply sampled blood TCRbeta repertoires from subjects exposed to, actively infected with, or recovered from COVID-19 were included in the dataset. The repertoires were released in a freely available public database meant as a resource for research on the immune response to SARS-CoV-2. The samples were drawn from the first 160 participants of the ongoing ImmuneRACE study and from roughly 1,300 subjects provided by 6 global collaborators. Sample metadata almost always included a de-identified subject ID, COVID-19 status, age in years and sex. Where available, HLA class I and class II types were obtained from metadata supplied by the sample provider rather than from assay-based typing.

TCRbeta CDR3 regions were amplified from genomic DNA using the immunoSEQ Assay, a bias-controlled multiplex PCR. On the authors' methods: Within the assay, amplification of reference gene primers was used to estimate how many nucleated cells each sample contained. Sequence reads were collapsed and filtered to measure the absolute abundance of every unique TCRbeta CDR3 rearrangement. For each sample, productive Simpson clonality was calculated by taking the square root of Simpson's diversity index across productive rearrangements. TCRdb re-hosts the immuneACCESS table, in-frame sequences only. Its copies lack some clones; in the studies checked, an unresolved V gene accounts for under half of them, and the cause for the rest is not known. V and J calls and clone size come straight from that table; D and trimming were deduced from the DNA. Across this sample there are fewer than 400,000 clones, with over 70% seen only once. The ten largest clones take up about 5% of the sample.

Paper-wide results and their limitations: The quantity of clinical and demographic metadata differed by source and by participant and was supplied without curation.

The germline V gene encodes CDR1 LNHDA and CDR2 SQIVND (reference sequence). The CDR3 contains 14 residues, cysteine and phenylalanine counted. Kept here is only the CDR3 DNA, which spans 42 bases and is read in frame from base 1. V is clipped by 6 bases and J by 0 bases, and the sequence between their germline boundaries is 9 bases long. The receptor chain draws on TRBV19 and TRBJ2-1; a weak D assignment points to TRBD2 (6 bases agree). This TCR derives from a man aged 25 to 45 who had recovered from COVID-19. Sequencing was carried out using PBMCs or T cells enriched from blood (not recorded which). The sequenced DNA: TGTGCCAGTAGCCCTAGCGCCTCCTACAATGAGCAGTTCTTC. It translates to CASSPSASYNEQFF. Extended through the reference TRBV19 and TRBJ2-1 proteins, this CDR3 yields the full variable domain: DGGITQSPKYLFRKEGQNVTLSCEQNLNHDAMYWYRQDPGQGLRLIYYSQIVNDFQKGDIAEGYSVSREKKESFPLTVTSAQKNPTAFYLCASSPSASYNEQFFGPGTRLTVL.